The 16 T cell receptor beta chains listed next were all sequenced from one sample in a study of T-cell memory formation after mild COVID-19. Via MiXCR, TCRdb re-called the 5' RACE reads, giving one row per CDR3 protein. The data hold about 400,000 distinct CDR3 sequences, with roughly 17% observed a single time. The source material was PBMCs or a T cell subset sorted from them (not recorded which). The receptors come from a young man who had mild COVID-19 (a few samples of this study predate the infection). Cell type and time point are not known.

This clonotype was recorded a few times. The chain has TRBV5-1 and TRBJ2-1; 9 positions agree with TRBD1. The CDR3 is made up of 16 amino acids. Per germline, CDR1 SGHRS and CDR2 YFSETQ. J lost 3 bases, V lost 0 bases, and 4 bases had no gene match. CDR3 nucleotides: TGCGCCAGCAGCTTGGAGGGACAGGGTAGCTACAATGAGCAGTTCTTC. This encodes CASSLEGQGSYNEQFF.

The rearrangement uses TRBV5-1 and TRBJ2-2; 7 bases are shared with TRBD2. CDR1 is SGHRS, CDR2 YFSETQ, per germline. The CDR3 totals 15 residues. V gave up 1 base and J gave up 3 bases; unmatched junction bases: 3. In DNA, the CDR3 is TGCGCCAGCAGCTTGATGGGGGGGTACACCGGGGAGCTGTTTTTT. Amino acid sequence: CASSLMGGYTGELFF.

The rearrangement links TRBV12-3 or TRBV12-4 to TRBJ1-1; TRBD1 aligns across 7 bases. Trimming took 5 bases from V and 6 from J; bases not matched to a gene: 6. The CDR3 runs 13 residues. The DNA for the CDR3 is TGTGCCAGCAGTACCAGGGGGATCTCTGAAGCTTTCTTT. Amino acid sequence: CASSTRGISEAFF.

The CDR3: CATGGNEQFF. DNA of the CDR3: TGTGCCACCGGGGGTAATGAGCAGTTCTTC. The chain has TRBV21-1 and TRBJ2-1; TRBD1 is the table's D call and was not checked against the DNA. TRBV21-1 represents a pseudogene. The CDR3 is 10 amino acids.

V gene TRBV6-1 combines with J gene TRBJ2-7, with 7 nucleotides matching TRBD2. Germline trimming cut 8 bases from V and 5 bases from J; bases unmatched to any gene: 12. This CDR3 contains 14 residues. Germline CDR1 reads MNHNS; CDR2 reads SASEGT. The CDR3 spells CASAKRGLGDEQYF. The DNA of the CDR3 is TGTGCCAGCGCAAAGCGGGGCCTCGGCGACGAGCAGTACTTC.

There are a few counts of this clonotype. This sequence joins TRBV5-6 and TRBJ2-7, with TRBD2 identical over 8 bases. The CDR3 runs to 17 residues. V lost 4 bases and J lost 0; bases outside the gene matches: 12. Per germline, CDR1 SGHDT and CDR2 YYEEEE. CDR3 loop: CASSIRGSSGDSYEQYF. The DNA for the CDR3 is TGTGCCAGCAGCATCCGGGGGAGTAGCGGGGACTCCTACGAGCAGTACTTC.

The J gene is TRBJ1-1, the V gene TRBV12-3 or TRBV12-4; D may be TRBD1 (6 bases). The V gene lost 5 bases and the J gene lost 11 bases, with 18 bases spanning the gap. The CDR3 consists of 13 residues. The CDR3 region is CASSRFTGFWAFF. CDR3 DNA sequence: TGTGCCAGCAGTCGATTTACAGGGTTCTGGGCTTTCTTT.

On this clonotype itself: Because the CDR3 is missing its conserved closing phenylalanine or tryptophan, this is likely a read error. This chain links TRBV4-2 with TRBJ2-1; possible D gene TRBD2, 5 bases. Trimming left V 0 bases short and J 4 bases short, with 13 bases between. The V gene's germline CDR1 is LGHNA and CDR2 YNFKEQ. CDR3 length equals 16 residues. This CDR3 is CASSQERSSPYNEQFL. In DNA form, the CDR3 reads TGTGCCAGCAGCCAAGAGAGGTCTAGCCCGTACAATGAGCAGTTCTTA.

This clonotype was detected many times. This CDR3 reads CASSGQGYEQYF. As DNA, the CDR3 is TGTGCCAGCAGCGGACAGGGGTACGAGCAGTACTTC. This chain joins TRBV3-1 and TRBJ2-7; 9 bases fit TRBD1. The CDR3 contains 12 residues. Germline-derived CDR1 and CDR2 are LGHDT and YNNKEL (reference sequence). V lost 5 bases, J lost 4 bases, and 0 bases stayed unmatched.

In this sample, this clonotype turned up many times. The chain is built from TRBV12-3 or TRBV12-4 and TRBJ2-2, with D perhaps TRBD2 (5 bases). The CDR3 totals 17 residues. V gave up 0 bases and J gave up 4 bases, with 15 bases separating them. CDR3 in amino acids: CASSLATGVVLTGELFF. Written as DNA, the CDR3 is TGTGCCAGCAGTTTAGCGACCGGGGTAGTTCTCACCGGGGAGCTGTTTTTT.

A single count supports this clonotype. The chain recombines TRBV11-2 with TRBJ1-2, with D uncertain. Trimming took off 0 bases at V and 4 bases at J, with 9 bases between the two ends. Germline V CDR1 and CDR2: SGHAT, FQNNGV. The CDR3 runs 14 residues. The CDR3 DNA sequence: TGTGCCAGCAGCTTAGATATGGGTGCCTATGGCTACACCTTC. This gives the protein CASSLDMGAYGYTF. Full variable domain (remainder filled in from reference TRBV11-2 and TRBJ1-2): EAGVAQSPRYKIIEKRQSVAFWCNPISGHATLYWYQQILGQGPKLLIQFQNNGVVDDSQLPKDRFSAERLKGVDSTLKIQPAKLEDSAVYLCASSLDMGAYGYTFGSGTRLTVV.

This clonotype showed up many times. The CDR3 is CSAPRGDPETQYF. CDR3 nucleotide sequence: TGCAGTGCTCCCCGGGGGGATCCAGAGACCCAGTACTTC. This chain links TRBV20-1 with TRBJ2-5, with 7 bases that match TRBD2. The length of the CDR3 is 13 residues. After removal of 5 bases from V and 4 bases from J, the junction contained 7 bases not matched to a gene. Germline V CDR1 and CDR2: DFQATT, SNEGSKA (reference sequence).

A few counts support this clonotype. The chain employs TRBV5-1 and TRBJ1-4; a weak D match, TRBD1 (5 bases). The CDR3 has 15 amino acids. The V end was cut by 4 bases, the J end by 8 bases, with 18 bases between. Germline-derived CDR1 and CDR2 are SGHRS and YFSETQ. The CDR3 reads CASSRGTSREEKLFF. The CDR3 DNA is TGCGCCAGCAGCCGCGGGACTTCTAGGGAGGAAAAACTGTTTTTT.

This clonotype was seen more than once but under ten times. V and J are TRBV3-1 and TRBJ2-7, with 7 bases matching TRBD2. The CDR3 covers 14 residues. Germline V gene data show CDR1 as LGHDT and CDR2 as YNNKEL (reference sequence). Unmatched junction bases numbered 5, after V lost 3 bases and J lost 3 bases. CDR3 nucleotides: TGTGCCAGCAGCCACAGCGGGGATGGCTACGAGCAGTACTTC. It codes for CASSHSGDGYEQYF.

This clonotype has just a few counts. CDR3: CASSLYPGPRRDEQFF. In DNA form, the CDR3 reads TGCGCCAGCAGCTTGTATCCAGGCCCACGACGGGATGAGCAGTTCTTC. The chain employs TRBV5-1 and TRBJ2-1; D is undetermined. V lost 1 base to trimming and J lost 8 bases, with 19 bases between them. CDR1 SGHRS and CDR2 YFSETQ come from the germline V gene. There are 16 residues in the CDR3.

This clonotype was seen a few times. A junction end diverges from the germline sequence, so it may reflect a read error. The V and J genes are TRBV6-6 and TRBJ2-1; 12 bases map to TRBD2. The CDR3 contains 16 residues. From germline, CDR1 is MNHNY and CDR2 SVGAGI (reference sequence). CDR3 residues: CASSYWTSGDYNEQFF. Written as DNA, the CDR3 is TGTGCCAGCAGCTACTGGACTAGCGGGGACTACAATGAGCAGTTCTTC.